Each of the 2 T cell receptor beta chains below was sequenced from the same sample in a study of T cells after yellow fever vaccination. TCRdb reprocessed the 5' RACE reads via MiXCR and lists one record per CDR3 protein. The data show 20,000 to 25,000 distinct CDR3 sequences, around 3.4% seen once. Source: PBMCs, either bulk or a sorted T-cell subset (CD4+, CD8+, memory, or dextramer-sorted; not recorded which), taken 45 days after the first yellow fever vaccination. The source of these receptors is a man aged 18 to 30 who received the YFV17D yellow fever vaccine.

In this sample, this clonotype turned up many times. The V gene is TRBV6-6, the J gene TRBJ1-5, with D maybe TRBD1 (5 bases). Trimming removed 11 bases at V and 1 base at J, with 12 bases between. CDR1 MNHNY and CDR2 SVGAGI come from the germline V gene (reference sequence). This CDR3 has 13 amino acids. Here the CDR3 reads CASTDLSNQPQHF. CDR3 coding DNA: TGTGCCTCGACAGACTTAAGCAATCAGCCCCAGCATTTT.

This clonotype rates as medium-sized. The CDR3 protein is CASKLGSNQPQHF. The CDR3, as DNA: TGTGCCAGCAAATTGGGGAGCAATCAGCCCCAGCATTTT. The chain combines TRBV12-3 or TRBV12-4 with TRBJ1-5; D ambiguous. The CDR3 has 13 amino acids. V dropped 7 bases and J dropped 1 base, with 8 bases sitting between them.